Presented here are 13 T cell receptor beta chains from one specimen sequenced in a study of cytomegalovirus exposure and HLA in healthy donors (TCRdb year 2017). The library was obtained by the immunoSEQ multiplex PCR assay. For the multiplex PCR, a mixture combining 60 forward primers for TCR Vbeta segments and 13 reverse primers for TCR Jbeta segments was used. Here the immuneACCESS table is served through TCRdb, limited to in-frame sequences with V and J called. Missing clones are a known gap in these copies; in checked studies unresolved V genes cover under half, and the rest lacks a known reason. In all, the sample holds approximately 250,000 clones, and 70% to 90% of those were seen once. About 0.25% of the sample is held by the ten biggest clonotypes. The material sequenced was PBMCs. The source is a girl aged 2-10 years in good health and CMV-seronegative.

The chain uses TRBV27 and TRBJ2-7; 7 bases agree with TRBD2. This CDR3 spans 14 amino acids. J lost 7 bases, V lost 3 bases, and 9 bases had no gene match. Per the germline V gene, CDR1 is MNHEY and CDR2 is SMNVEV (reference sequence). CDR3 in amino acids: CASSFRQRGGEQYF. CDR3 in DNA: TGTGCCAGCAGTTTCCGACAGCGGGGTGGTGAGCAGTACTTC.

CDR3 sequence: CAWSPIPSGQGFRTEAFF. The CDR3, as DNA: TGTGCCTGGAGCCCAATCCCCTCGGGACAGGGATTTCGCACTGAAGCTTTCTTT. The rearrangement links TRBV30 to TRBJ1-1; 9 bases agree with TRBD1. This CDR3 has 18 residues. With 3 bases clipped from V and 4 bases from J, the junction kept 18 bases outside the gene matches. From germline, CDR1 is GTSNPN and CDR2 SVGIG (reference sequence).

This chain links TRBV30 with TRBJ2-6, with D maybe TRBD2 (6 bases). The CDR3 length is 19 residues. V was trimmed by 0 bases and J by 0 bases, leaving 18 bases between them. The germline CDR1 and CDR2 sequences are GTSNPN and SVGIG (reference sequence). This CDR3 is CAWSVASGELLSGANVLTF. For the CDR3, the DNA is TGTGCCTGGAGTGTCGCCTCGGGGGAACTCCTCTCTGGGGCCAACGTCCTGACTTTC.

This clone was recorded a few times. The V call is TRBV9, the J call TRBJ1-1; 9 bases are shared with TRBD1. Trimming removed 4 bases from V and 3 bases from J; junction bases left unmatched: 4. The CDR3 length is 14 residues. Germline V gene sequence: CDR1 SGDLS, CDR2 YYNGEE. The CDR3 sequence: CASSPRDRDTEAFF. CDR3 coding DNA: TGTGCCAGCAGCCCAAGGGACAGGGACACTGAAGCTTTCTTT.

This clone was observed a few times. The CDR3 region is CASSSNYLDRGQGGYTF. The CDR3, as DNA: TGTGCCAGCAGTTCCAACTACCTCGACAGGGGGCAGGGTGGCTACACCTTC. V and J are TRBV27 and TRBJ1-2; TRBD1 agrees at 10 bases. V gave up 4 bases and J gave up 7 bases; unmatched junction bases: 15. Per the germline V gene, CDR1 is MNHEY and CDR2 is SMNVEV (reference sequence). The CDR3 covers 17 residues.

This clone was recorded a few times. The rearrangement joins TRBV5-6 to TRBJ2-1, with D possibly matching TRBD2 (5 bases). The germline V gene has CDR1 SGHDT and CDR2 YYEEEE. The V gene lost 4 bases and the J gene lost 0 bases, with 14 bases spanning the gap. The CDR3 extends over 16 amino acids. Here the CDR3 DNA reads TGTGCCAGCAGCCGAGCGGTTATGAGCTCCTACAATGAGCAGTTCTTC. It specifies CASSRAVMSSYNEQFF.

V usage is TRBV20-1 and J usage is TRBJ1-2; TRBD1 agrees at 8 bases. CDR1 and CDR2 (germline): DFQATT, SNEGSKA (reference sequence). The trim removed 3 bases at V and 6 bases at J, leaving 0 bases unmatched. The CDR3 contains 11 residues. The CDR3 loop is CSARTGDGYTF. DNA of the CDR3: TGCAGTGCTAGGACAGGGGATGGCTACACCTTC.

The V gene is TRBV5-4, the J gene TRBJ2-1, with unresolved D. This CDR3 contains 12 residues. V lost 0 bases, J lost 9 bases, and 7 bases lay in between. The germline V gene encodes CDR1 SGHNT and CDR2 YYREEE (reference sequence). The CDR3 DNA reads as TGTGCCAGCAGCTTGGATCGCGCTGAGCAGTTCTTC. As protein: CASSLDRAEQFF.

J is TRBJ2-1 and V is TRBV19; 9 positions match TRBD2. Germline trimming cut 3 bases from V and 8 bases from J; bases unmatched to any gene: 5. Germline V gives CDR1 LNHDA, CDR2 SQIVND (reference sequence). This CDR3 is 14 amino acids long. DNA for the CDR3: TGTGCCAGTAGTATCCTAGCGGGAAGGGATGAGCAGTTCTTC. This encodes CASSILAGRDEQFF.

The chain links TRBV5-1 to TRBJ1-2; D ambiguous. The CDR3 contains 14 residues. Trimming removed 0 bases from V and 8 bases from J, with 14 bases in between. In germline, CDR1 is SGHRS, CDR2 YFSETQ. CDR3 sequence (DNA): TGCGCCAGCAGCTTGGAGGCAGCCAGAGGAGGCTACACCTTC. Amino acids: CASSLEAARGGYTF. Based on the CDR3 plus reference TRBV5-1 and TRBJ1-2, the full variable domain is KAGVTQTPRYLIKTRGQQVTLSCSPISGHRSVSWYQQTPGQGLQFLFEYFSETQRNKGNFPGRFSGRQFSNSRSEMNVSTLELGDSALYLCASSLEAARGGYTFGSGTRLTVV.

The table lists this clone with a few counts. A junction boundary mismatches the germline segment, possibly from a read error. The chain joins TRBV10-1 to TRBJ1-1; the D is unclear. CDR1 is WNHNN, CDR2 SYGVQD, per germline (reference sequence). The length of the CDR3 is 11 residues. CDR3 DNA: TGCGCCAGCAGTGATAGTCGGAGGCTTTACTTT. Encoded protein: CASSDSRRLYF.

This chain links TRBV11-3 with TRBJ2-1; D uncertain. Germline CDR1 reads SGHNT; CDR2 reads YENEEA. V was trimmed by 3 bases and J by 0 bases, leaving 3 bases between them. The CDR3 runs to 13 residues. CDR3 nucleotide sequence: TGTGCCAGCAGCTTGAGCTCCTACAATGAGCAGTTCTTC. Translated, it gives CASSLSSYNEQFF. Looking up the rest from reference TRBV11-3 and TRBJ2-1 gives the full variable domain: EAGVVQSPRYKIIEKKQPVAFWCNPISGHNTLYWYLQNLGQGPELLIRYENEEAVDDSQLPKDRFSAERLKGVDSTLKIQPAELGDSAVYLCASSLSSYNEQFFGPGTRLTVL.

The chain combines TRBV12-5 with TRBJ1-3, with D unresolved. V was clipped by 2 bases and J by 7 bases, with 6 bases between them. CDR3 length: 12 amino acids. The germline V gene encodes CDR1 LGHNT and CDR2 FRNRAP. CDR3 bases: TGTGCTAGTGGTTTGTCACAGAACACCATATATTTT. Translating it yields CASGLSQNTIYF.